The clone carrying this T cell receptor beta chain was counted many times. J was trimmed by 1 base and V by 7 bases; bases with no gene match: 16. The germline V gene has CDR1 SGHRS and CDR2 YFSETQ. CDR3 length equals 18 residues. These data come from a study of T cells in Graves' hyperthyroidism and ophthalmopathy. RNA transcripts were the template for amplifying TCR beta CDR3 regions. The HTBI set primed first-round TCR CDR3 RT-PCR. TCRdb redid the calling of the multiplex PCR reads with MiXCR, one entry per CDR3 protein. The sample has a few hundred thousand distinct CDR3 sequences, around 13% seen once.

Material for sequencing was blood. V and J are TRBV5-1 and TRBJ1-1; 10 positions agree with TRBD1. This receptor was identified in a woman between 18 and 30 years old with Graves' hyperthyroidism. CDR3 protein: CASARSTGTGVKNTEAFF. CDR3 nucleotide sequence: TGCGCCAGCGCACGCTCTACCGGGACAGGGGTTAAGAACACTGAAGCTTTCTTT.